This TCR beta chain was captured by sequencing in a study of T-cell memory formation after mild COVID-19. The study's findings and limits: Cross-reactive memory seemingly joined, as some responding clones were found in pre-infection memory. Later expanders leaned CD4+, whereas day 15 to 85 contracting clones were balanced CD4/CD8.

TCRdb fed the 5' RACE reads into MiXCR, producing one record per CDR3 protein. Seen here are 110,000 or so distinct CDR3 sequences, 15% to 20% observed once, and the top ten hold less than 6.5%. A few counts support this clonotype. Its antigen remains unidentified. Trimming pared 2 bases from V and 1 base from J, leaving 12 bases between. The CDR3 has 16 amino acids. Germline V gives CDR1 MNHEY, CDR2 SMNVEV (reference sequence). The source of this sequence is a man aged 18 to 35 who had mild COVID-19 (a few samples of this study predate the infection). Cell type and time point are not known. Sequences were obtained from PBMCs or a T cell subset sorted from them (not recorded which). The chain joins TRBV27 to TRBJ1-5, with D possibly matching TRBD1 (6 bases). DNA for the CDR3: TGTGCCAGCAGTTTACGGGCAGGGGCGAGCAATCAGCCCCAGCATTTT. Protein sequence: CASSLRAGASNQPQHF.